Listed here are 5 T cell receptor beta chains from one sample, sequenced in a study of response to subunit inactivated influenza vaccine. TCRdb re-derived calls from the RT-PCR reads in MiXCR, one entry per CDR3 protein. Here the sample spans hundreds of thousands of distinct CDR3 sequences, 10% to 15% being singletons. Sample: PBMCs from blood, taken on the day of vaccination. Receptor source: a man aged 50 or older who received an inactivated influenza vaccine.

In its sample, this clonotype was seen a few times. J is TRBJ2-6 and V is TRBV4-3, with TRBD1 matching 9 bases. The V segment lost 0 bases and the J segment 0 bases; nucleotides outside the gene matches: 6. The CDR3 extends over 19 amino acids. Germline V lookup: CDR1 LGHNA, CDR2 YSLEER. CDR3 in amino acids: CASSQDSGQGPSGANVLTF. CDR3 DNA: TGCGCCAGCAGCCAAGATTCCGGACAGGGGCCCTCTGGGGCCAACGTCCTGACTTTC.

This clonotype occurred many times. The V call is TRBV5-1, the J call TRBJ2-7; TRBD2 matches at 10 bases. V shed 3 bases and J 5 bases; nucleotides not matched to a gene: 11. This CDR3 comprises 16 residues. Per germline, CDR1 SGHRS and CDR2 YFSETQ. The CDR3 region has the DNA TGCGCCAGCAGCTCGGGTTCTAGCGGGAGTGCCCACGAGCAGTACTTC. As protein: CASSSGSSGSAHEQYF. The complete variable domain, with remaining parts taken from reference TRBV5-1 and TRBJ2-7, reads KAGVTQTPRYLIKTRGQQVTLSCSPISGHRSVSWYQQTPGQGLQFLFEYFSETQRNKGNFPGRFSGRQFSNSRSEMNVSTLELGDSALYLCASSSGSSGSAHEQYFGPGTRLTVT.

The chain combines TRBV12-3 or TRBV12-4 with TRBJ2-1, with D perhaps assigned TRBD1 or TRBD2 (6 bases each). The CDR3 is 13 residues long. Trimming took off 8 bases at V and 8 bases at J, with 16 bases between the two ends. Here the CDR3 reads CASGGGPGDEQFF. In DNA form, the CDR3 reads TGTGCCAGCGGAGGGGGGCCCGGGGATGAGCAGTTCTTC.

The chain has TRBV28 and TRBJ2-2; TRBD2 matches 11 bases. The germline V gene has CDR1 MDHEN and CDR2 SYDVKM. The CDR3 contains 21 residues. Unmatched junction bases numbered 15, after V lost 3 bases and J lost 0 bases. Written as DNA, the CDR3 is TGTGCCAGCAGTTTGGCCGGGGTTAGCGGGAGGGTTCCATCGAACACCGGGGAGCTGTTTTTT. The encoded protein is CASSLAGVSGRVPSNTGELFF.

The DNA of the CDR3 is TGTGCCAGCAGTATCCAGACTAGGACAGATACGCAGTATTTT. Residues: CASSIQTRTDTQYF. The rearrangement links TRBV12-3 or TRBV12-4 to TRBJ2-3; TRBD2 might be the D (6 bases). CDR3 size: 14 residues. V lost 5 bases, J lost 3 bases, and 12 bases lay in between.